This is a list of T cell receptor beta chains from one sample in a study of prognosis after radiotherapy for stage I lung cancer. TCRdb ran MiXCR on the multiplex PCR reads and lists one entry per CDR3 protein. The sample includes roughly 30,000 distinct CDR3 sequences, 35% to 45% of them seen just once. The material sequenced was PBMCs, taken before or after stereotactic body radiation therapy (not recorded which). These receptors came from a donor over 45 with non-small cell lung cancer. Each CDR3 is given with its conserved first and last residue. D genes are given only for firm matches. Clone size is not always given. Where it is, it says once, few, many or a class for expanded clones.

DNA,CDR3,V,J,size,D
TGTGCCAGTAGTCCTTGGACTAGCCGTGTTCCCTACAATGATCAGTTCTTC,CASSPWTSRVPYNDQFF,TRBV19,TRBJ2-1,-,TRBD2
TGTGCCAGCAGTTACGCCGGGACAGGGAAGGCAGATACGCAGTATTTT,CASSYAGTGKADTQYF,TRBV6-5,TRBJ2-3,many,TRBD1
TGTGCCAGCACCAACGGGGGTTACTATGGCTACACCTTC,CASTNGGYYGYTF,TRBV9,TRBJ1-2,many,-
TGCAGCGACCAGGGGACTAGCGGGGGAGTTACAGATACGCAGTATTTC,CSDQGTSGGVTDTQYF,TRBV29-1,TRBJ2-3,-,TRBD2
TGTGCCAGCAGTGTTCAGCAGTCCCAGAGTGGGGTCAACGTCCTGACTTTC,CASSVQQSQSGVNVLTF,TRBV6-1,TRBJ2-6,-,-
TGCGCCAGCAGCCAAGATAGGTCCGCGGTGAGAGGCTACACCTTC,CASSQDRSAVRGYTF,TRBV4-1,TRBJ1-2,many,-
TGTGCCATCAGTGATGCGGATGATACGCAGTATTTT,CAISDADDTQYF,TRBV10-3,TRBJ2-3,many,-
TGCAGTGCTAGGGGGGACCGTGACGAGCAGTACTTC,CSARGDRDEQYF,TRBV20-1,TRBJ2-7,medium-sized,-
TGTGCCAGCAGCTCCTCGGGACAAGGGTACTACGAGCAGTACTTC,CASSSSGQGYYEQYF,TRBV5-4,TRBJ2-7,many,-
TGTGCCAGCAGCCAAGTCCGGGACAACACCGGGGAGCTGTTTTTT,CASSQVRDNTGELFF,TRBV14,TRBJ2-2,many,-
TGTGCCAGCACCGCAGTCGGGGTTTTCTCCTACGAGCAGTACTTC,CASTAVGVFSYEQYF,TRBV6-1,TRBJ2-7,many,-
TGTGCCTTTAGCCCGGGAGCACGCTACAATGAGCAGTTCTTC,CAFSPGARYNEQFF,TRBV30,TRBJ2-1,-,-
TGTGCCAGCAGGGACCCGACAGGTGGGGGCACTGAAGTTTTCTTT,CASRDPTGGGTEVFF,TRBV7-9,TRBJ1-1,-,-
TGCAGCGTTGAAGAACAAGCTCGCACTGAAGCTTTCTTT,CSVEEQARTEAFF,TRBV29-1,TRBJ1-1,many,-
TGTGCCAGTAGTACAGCGGGAAGGTACTACGAGCAGTACTTC,CASSTAGRYYEQYF,TRBV19,TRBJ2-7,many,TRBD2
TGTGCCATCTCAAGTCAGGGGGCGCAAATCAATGAGCAGTTCTTC,CAISSQGAQINEQFF,TRBV6-2/TRBV6-3,TRBJ2-1,few,TRBD1
TGCGCCAGCAGCTTGAATGAACGGGCTGAAGCTTTCTTT,CASSLNERAEAFF,TRBV5-1,TRBJ1-1,-,-
TGTGCCATCACCCCACGGGGTGGGAGTGGCTACACCTTC,CAITPRGGSGYTF,TRBV10-3,TRBJ1-2,many,-
TGTGCCAGCACCACTGGGACAGCCGTGAGCGTTTATGGCTACACCTTC,CASTTGTAVSVYGYTF,TRBV28,TRBJ1-2,-,TRBD1